This T cell receptor (beta chain) is from a study of response to subunit inactivated influenza vaccine. Points from the study as a whole: It was the authors' suggestion that each seasonal influenza vaccination recruits few new T cells.

Ten or more counts support this clonotype. Its cognate antigen is unknown. TCRdb redid the calling of the RT-PCR reads with MiXCR, one entry per CDR3 protein. The repertoire holds about 160,000 distinct CDR3 sequences, with under 13% as singletons. V shed 5 bases and J shed 0 bases, with 4 bases lying between them. This CDR3 is 13 amino acids long. The source material was non-naive T cells sorted from PBMCs, sampled roughly 47 days after vaccination. The chain uses TRBV12-3 or TRBV12-4 and TRBJ2-2; D unresolved. This sequence originates from a man aged 50 or older who received an inactivated influenza vaccine. The CDR3 nucleotides read TGTGCCAGCAGTCCACCGAACACCGGGGAGCTGTTTTTT. Protein product: CASSPPNTGELFF.